This TCR beta chain was captured by sequencing in a study of shared clonotypes between healthy human individuals (dated by TCRdb to the early 2020s). For the wider study: A couple of women and a few men aged 18 to 49 years were included in the cohort. Per donor, leukapheresis produced somewhere between about 0.8 and 9 billion PBMCs. To increase sequencing depth and limit assay-specific biases, different laboratories used diverse techniques to prepare libraries and sequence TCR repertoires. For each donor, three plates each were used for CD4 naive and CD4 memory, two plates were used for CD8 naive, and one plate was used for CD8 memory. To estimate repertoire size and how much clonotype sharing occurs between individuals, the study deeply sequenced the blood TCR repertoires of roughly 5 healthy adults.

As to this clone: Its antigen is currently not known. Qualities for individual bases were not recorded, and no much larger clone is one base off.

Trimming removed 5 bases from V and 6 bases from J, leaving 26 bases between the germline ends. The CDR3 runs 17 amino acids, cysteine and phenylalanine included. This entry keeps only the CDR3 DNA: 51 bases, framed from base 1. Based on the germline V gene (reference sequence), the CDR1 and CDR2 sequences are LNHNV and YYDKDF. Using the deep immunoSEQ assay, multiplex PCR amplified TCR CDR3 regions from genomic DNA. For each cell subset, the extracted genomic DNA was distributed evenly across all wells of several immunoSEQ 96-well plates, and each plate served as one replicate. Each replicate PCR for sorted subsets received about 210 ng genomic DNA, equal to 30,000 or so T cell genomes. Purified libraries were measured with a Qubit 3.0 fluorometer, size-checked on a Bioanalyzer 2100, and measured again with the KAPA Library Quantification kit. Every immunoSEQ 96-well plate was sequenced on a dedicated single-read 150-cycle Illumina NextSeq 550 flow cell. Per the authors' processing: Because the immunoSEQ output included only junctional sequences and no quality scores, the filtering could not be the same as the filtering used for full-length reads. Sequences were annotated with PyIR, a Python wrapper for IgBLAST v1.9, and V/J genes and CDR3 were assigned using IMGT germline references. Reads were removed for weak V/J assignments (E-value above 1e-6), missing CDR3, stop codons, out-of-frame junctions, or ambiguous translated residues. V3J clonotypes were defined as sequences sharing an identical inferred V gene, J gene, and CDR3 amino acid sequence. To compute the percentage overlap between repertoires, the number of shared unique clonotypes was divided by the size of the smaller repertoire. Repertoire richness was assessed with RTK rarefaction, the Chao1 estimator, and Recon v2.1 estimates of unobserved clonotypes. Generation probabilities for all TCRbeta clonotypes obtained by the gDNA method from a handful of donors were computed using OLGA. TCRdb took over this immuneACCESS table, retaining in-frame rearrangements with V and J assigned. Such tables are incomplete; in checked studies, under half of the missing clones stem from an unresolved V gene, and the remainder is unexplained. The DNA gave D and trimming, while V, J and clone size come from that table. The sample table records around 980,000 clones; 75% to 80% of these occur just once. Of the sample, under 0.8% falls within the top ten clones.

Donors were healthy HIV-negative adults with no recently reported acute infections or vaccinations. All donors were Caucasian adults living in Nashville, Tennessee, USA. CD4+ T cells were enriched by magnetic negative selection, after which naive cells were positively selected on CD45RA and the negative fraction was taken as the memory subset. Blood was collected by leukapheresis, and PBMCs were isolated by Ficoll-Histopaque density gradient centrifugation and then cryopreserved in liquid nitrogen vapor phase. Analytical flow cytometry was used to check the purity and quantity of each magnetically sorted T cell population. Genomic DNA was isolated from each sorted fraction and quantified by UV absorbance on a Nanodrop 2000c. Study-level results and caveats: Compared with non-shared clonotypes, the clonotypes found in all four sorted-subset donors had higher generation probabilities. The small number of donors limited the genetic and exposure-history diversity represented. Pairwise subsampling indicated that sequencing depth was expected to affect the degree of clonotype sharing among donors. Incomplete sequencing was indicated by rarefaction of sorted-subset datasets, despite the large sequencing depth. Sampling was restricted to blood, and TCR repertoires in tissue are likely to differ from TCR repertoires in blood. When a handful of donors were compared, the shared fraction of clonotypes was around 5% for naive CD4, roughly 3.3% for naive CD8, 2% to 2.5% for memory CD4, and around 0.37% for memory CD8. Naive subsets generally had larger estimated clonotype richness than memory subsets.

The sequence derives from a man aged 18 to 30 in good health. Some clones in this sample may be carry-over from other donors' samples. The chain is assembled from TRBV15 and TRBJ2-7; the D element might be TRBD1 or TRBD2, as each aligns at 5 bases. The sample was memory CD4+ T cells from PBMCs. The cell subset or site label, as the study defines it: CD45RA-negative fraction. The CDR3 in this case is CATSLNPQGRLGSEQYF. The DNA sequence reads TGTGCCACCAGCCTAAACCCCCAGGGCCGCCTGGGGAGCGAGCAGTACTTC.